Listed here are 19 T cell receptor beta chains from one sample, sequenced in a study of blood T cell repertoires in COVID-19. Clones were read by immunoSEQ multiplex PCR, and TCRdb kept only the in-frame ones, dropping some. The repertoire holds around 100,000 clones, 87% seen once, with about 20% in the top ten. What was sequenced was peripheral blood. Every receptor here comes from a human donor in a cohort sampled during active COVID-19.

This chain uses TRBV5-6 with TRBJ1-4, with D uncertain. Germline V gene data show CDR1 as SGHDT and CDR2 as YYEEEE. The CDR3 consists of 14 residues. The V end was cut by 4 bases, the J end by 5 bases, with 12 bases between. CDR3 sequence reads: CASSTGNRNEKLFF. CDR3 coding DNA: TGTGCCAGCAGCACCGGGAACCGGAATGAAAAACTGTTTTTT.

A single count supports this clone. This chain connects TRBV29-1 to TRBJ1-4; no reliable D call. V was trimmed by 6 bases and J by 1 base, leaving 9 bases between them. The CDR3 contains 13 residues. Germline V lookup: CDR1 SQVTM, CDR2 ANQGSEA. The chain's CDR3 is CSVVAETNEKLFF. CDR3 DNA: TGCAGCGTGGTGGCCGAAACTAATGAAAAACTGTTTTTT.

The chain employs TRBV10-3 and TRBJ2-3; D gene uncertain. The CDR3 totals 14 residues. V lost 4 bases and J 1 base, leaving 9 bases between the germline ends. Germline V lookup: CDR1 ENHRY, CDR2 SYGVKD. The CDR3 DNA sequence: TGTGCCATCAGTGTTGACTTAGGCACAGATACGCAGTATTTT. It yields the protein CAISVDLGTDTQYF.

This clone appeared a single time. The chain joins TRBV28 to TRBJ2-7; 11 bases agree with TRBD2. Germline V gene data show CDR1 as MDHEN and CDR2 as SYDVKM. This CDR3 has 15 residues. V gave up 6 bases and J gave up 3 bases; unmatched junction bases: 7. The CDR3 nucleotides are TGTGCCAGCAGAGGGGGACTAGCGGAAATCTACGAGCAGTACTTC. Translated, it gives CASRGGLAEIYEQYF.

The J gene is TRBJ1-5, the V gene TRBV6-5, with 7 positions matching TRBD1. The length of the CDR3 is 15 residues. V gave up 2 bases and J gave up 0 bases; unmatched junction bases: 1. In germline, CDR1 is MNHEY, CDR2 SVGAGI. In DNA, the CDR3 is TGTGCCAGCAGTTACACAGGGGATAGCAATCAGCCCCAGCATTTT. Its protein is CASSYTGDSNQPQHF.

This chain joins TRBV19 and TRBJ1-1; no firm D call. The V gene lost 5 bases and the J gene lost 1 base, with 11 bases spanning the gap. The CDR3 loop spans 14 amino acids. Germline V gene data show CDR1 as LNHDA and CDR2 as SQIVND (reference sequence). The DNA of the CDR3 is TGTGCCAGTAGTCCTTCTTCCTGGAACACTGAAGCTTTCTTT. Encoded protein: CASSPSSWNTEAFF.

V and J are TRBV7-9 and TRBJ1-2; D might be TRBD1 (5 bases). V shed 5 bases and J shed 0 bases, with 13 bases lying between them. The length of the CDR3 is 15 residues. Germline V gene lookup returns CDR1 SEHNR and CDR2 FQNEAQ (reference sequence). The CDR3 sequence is CASSLDSPANYGYTF. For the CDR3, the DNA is TGTGCCAGCAGCCTTGACAGCCCAGCTAACTATGGCTACACCTTC.

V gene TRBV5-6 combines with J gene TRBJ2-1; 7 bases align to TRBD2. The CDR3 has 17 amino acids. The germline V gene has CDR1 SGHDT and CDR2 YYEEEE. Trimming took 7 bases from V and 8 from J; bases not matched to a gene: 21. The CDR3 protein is CASHWKTYQAGYYEQFF. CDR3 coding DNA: TGTGCCAGCCATTGGAAAACCTACCAAGCGGGATACTATGAGCAGTTCTTC.

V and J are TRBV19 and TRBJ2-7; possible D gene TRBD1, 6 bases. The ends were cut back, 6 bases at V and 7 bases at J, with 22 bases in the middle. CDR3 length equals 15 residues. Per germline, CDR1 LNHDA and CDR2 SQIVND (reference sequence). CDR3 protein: CASRTSGTNVGEQYF. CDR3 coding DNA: TGTGCCAGTAGGACCTCCGGGACAAACGTTGGAGAGCAGTACTTC. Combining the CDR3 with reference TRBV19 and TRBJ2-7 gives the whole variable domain DGGITQSPKYLFRKEGQNVTLSCEQNLNHDAMYWYRQDPGQGLRLIYYSQIVNDFQKGDIAEGYSVSREKKESFPLTVTSAQKNPTAFYLCASRTSGTNVGEQYFGPGTRLTVT.

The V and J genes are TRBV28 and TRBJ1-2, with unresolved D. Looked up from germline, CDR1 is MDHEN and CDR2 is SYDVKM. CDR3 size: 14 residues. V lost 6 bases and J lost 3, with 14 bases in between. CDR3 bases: TGTGCCAGCAGCGTCAGGCCCTCGGACTATGGCTACACCTTC. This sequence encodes CASSVRPSDYGYTF.

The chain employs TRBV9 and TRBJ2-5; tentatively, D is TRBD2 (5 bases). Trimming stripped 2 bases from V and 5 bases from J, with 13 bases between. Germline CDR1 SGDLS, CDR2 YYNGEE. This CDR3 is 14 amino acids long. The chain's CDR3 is CASSVEGRSETQYF. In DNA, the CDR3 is TGTGCCAGCAGCGTTGAGGGAAGGAGCGAGACCCAGTACTTC.

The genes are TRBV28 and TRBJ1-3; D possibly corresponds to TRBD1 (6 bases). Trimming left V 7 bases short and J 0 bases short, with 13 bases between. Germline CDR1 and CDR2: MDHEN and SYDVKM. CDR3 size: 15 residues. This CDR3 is CASTKQGYSGNTIYF. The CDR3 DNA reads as TGTGCCAGCACAAAGCAGGGGTACTCTGGAAACACCATATATTTT.

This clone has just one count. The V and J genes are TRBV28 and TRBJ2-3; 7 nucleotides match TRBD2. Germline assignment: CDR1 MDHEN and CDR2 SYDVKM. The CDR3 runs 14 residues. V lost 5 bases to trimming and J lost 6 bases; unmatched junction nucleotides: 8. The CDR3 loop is CASSPTNSGDTQYF. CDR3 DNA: TGTGCCAGCAGTCCGACTAATAGCGGGGATACGCAGTATTTT.

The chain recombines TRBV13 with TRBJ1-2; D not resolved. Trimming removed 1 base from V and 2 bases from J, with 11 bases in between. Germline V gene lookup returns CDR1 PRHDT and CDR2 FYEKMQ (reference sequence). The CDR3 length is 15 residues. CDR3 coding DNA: TGTGCCAGCAGCTTAGTTACGGGAACAAACTATGGCTACACCTTC. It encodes CASSLVTGTNYGYTF.

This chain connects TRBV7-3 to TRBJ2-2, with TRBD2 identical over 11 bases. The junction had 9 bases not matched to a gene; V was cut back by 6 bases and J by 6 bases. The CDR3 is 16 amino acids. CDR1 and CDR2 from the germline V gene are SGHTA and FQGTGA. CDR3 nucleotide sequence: TGTGCCAGCAGTCCTACTAGCGGGAGAGGCTCCGGGGAGCTGTTTTTT. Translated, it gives CASSPTSGRGSGELFF.

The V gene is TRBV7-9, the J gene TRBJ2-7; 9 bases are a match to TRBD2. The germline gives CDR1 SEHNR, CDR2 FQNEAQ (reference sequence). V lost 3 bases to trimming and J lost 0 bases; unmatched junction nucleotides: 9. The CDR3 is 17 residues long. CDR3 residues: CASSLGLATRSSYEQYF. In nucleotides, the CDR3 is TGTGCCAGCAGCTTGGGACTAGCTACCCGGAGCTCCTACGAGCAGTACTTC.

This chain's CDR3 is CASSTSTGAGRFF. In DNA form, the CDR3 reads TGCGCCAGCAGCACCTCGACAGGGGCGGGTAGGTTTTTT. The genes are TRBV5-1 and TRBJ1-4, with 8 positions matching TRBD1. Losses at the gene ends were 4 bases for V and 16 bases for J; bases not matched to a gene: 12. The CDR3 covers 13 residues. Germline V gene lookup returns CDR1 SGHRS and CDR2 YFSETQ.

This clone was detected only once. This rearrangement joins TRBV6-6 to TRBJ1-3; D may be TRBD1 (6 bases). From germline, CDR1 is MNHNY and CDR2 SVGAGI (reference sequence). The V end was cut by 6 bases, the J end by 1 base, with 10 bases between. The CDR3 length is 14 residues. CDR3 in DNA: TGTGCCAGCAGAACAGGGTTGTCTGGAAACACCATATATTTT. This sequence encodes CASRTGLSGNTIYF.

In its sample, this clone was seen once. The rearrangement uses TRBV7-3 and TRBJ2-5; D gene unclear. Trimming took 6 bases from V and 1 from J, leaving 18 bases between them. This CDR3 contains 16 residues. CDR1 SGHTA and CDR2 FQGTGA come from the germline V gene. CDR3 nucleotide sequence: TGTGCCAGCAGTTCATTTCTAATCCTGTGCCAAGAGACCCAGTACTTC. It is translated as CASSSFLILCQETQYF.